The 8 T cell receptor beta chains below come from one sample, sequenced in a study of beta chain features in type 1 diabetes (dated by TCRdb to 2017 to 2018). Library preparation employed the immunoSEQ multiplex PCR assay. The entire isolated RNA was reverse transcribed using the High Capacity cDNA Reverse Transcription Kit, and thus expressed TCRB transcripts were sequenced. This is the immuneACCESS table as TCRdb keeps it, with only in-frame sequences that have V and J called. A part of the clones is gone; compared with another copy, unresolved V genes explain less than half, and the rest is unexplained. Within this sample are about 350,000 clones, with around 19% of them counted one time only. The ten largest make up around 0.044% of the sample. Sequences were obtained from naive CD4+ T cells from blood. Interpreted using the paper, the cell subset or site label stands for: true naive CD4+ T cells. The receptors stem from a young woman in good health.

The chain joins TRBV7-2 to TRBJ2-2; 11 bases map to TRBD2. The CDR3 contains 15 residues. V was pared by 1 base and J by 11 bases, with 6 bases of the junction left unmatched. Germline V CDR1 and CDR2: SGHTA, FQGNSA. The CDR3 nucleotides are TGTGCCAGCAGCTTAGTGACTAGCGGGGCCCTAGAGCTGTTTTTT. Its protein product is CASSLVTSGALELFF.

The CDR3 reads CASSSPGQGFNEQFF. For the CDR3, the DNA is TGTGCCAGTAGTTCCCCGGGACAGGGGTTCAATGAGCAGTTCTTC. The gene calls are TRBV19 and TRBJ2-1, with 10 bases identical to TRBD1. Trimming took 5 bases from V and 6 from J; bases not matched to a gene: 7. Germline CDR1 reads LNHDA; CDR2 reads SQIVND (reference sequence). The CDR3 has 15 residues.

The CDR3 nucleotides are TGTGCCAGCTCACCACGGCCACAGGAAAATGAAAAACTGTTTTTT. Its translation is CASSPRPQENEKLFF. The chain combines TRBV18 with TRBJ1-4, with D possibly matching TRBD1 (5 bases). Trimming cost V 1 base and J 5 bases, with 11 bases left between them. CDR1 KGHSH and CDR2 LQKENI come from the germline V gene. This CDR3 region has 15 residues.

V usage is TRBV7-2 and J usage is TRBJ2-7; D is perhaps TRBD2 (5 bases). The CDR3 is made up of 14 amino acids. Trimming took 0 bases from V and 6 from J, leaving 12 bases between them. Per germline, CDR1 SGHTA and CDR2 FQGNSA. The CDR3 coding sequence is TGTGCCAGCAGCTTAGCGCGGTCTCGGGGCGAGCAGTACTTC. This sequence encodes CASSLARSRGEQYF. The full variable domain, its missing parts supplied by reference TRBV7-2 and TRBJ2-7, is GAGVSQSPSNKVTEKGKDVELRCDPISGHTALYWYRQSLGQGLEFLIYFQGNSAPDKSGLPSDRFSAERTGGSVSTLTIQRTQQEDSAVYLCASSLARSRGEQYFGPGTRLTVT.

A few counts support this clone. The chain links TRBV5-6 to TRBJ2-7, with D possibly TRBD1 on 5 matching bases. CDR1 and CDR2 from the germline V gene are SGHDT and YYEEEE. V shed 7 bases and J shed 2 bases, with 13 bases lying between them. This CDR3 is built from 13 residues. CDR3 residues: CASSSSGTYEQYF. For the CDR3, the DNA is TGTGCCAGCTCCTCCTCAGGGACCTACGAGCAGTACTTC.

This clone has a handful of counts. V usage is TRBV29-1 and J usage is TRBJ2-7; TRBD2 aligns across 12 bases. In germline, CDR1 is SQVTM, CDR2 ANQGSEA. V lost 4 bases and J lost 2; bases outside the gene matches: 6. CDR3 length: 15 amino acids. CDR3: CSVGSTSGRAYEQYF. The CDR3 DNA is TGCAGCGTTGGTTCGACTAGCGGGAGAGCCTACGAGCAGTACTTC.

V is TRBV5-4 and J is TRBJ1-1, with TRBD1 matching 9 bases. This CDR3 is built from 16 residues. Germline CDR1 and CDR2: SGHNT and YYREEE (reference sequence). Trimming cost V 0 bases and J 0 bases; bases outside gene matches: 3. This CDR3 is CASSLGGTGLNTEAFF. The CDR3, as DNA: TGTGCCAGCAGCTTGGGGGGGACAGGGCTGAACACTGAAGCTTTCTTT.

The V call is TRBV5-1, the J call TRBJ1-1, with D maybe TRBD1 (5 bases). The CDR3 runs to 15 residues. Germline V gene data show CDR1 as SGHRS and CDR2 as YFSETQ. V was shortened by 4 bases and J by 2 bases, with 15 bases between the two germline ends. The CDR3 sequence is CASSLGAGSNTEAFF. In DNA form, the CDR3 reads TGCGCCAGCAGCCTTGGTGCAGGGTCAAACACTGAAGCTTTCTTT.